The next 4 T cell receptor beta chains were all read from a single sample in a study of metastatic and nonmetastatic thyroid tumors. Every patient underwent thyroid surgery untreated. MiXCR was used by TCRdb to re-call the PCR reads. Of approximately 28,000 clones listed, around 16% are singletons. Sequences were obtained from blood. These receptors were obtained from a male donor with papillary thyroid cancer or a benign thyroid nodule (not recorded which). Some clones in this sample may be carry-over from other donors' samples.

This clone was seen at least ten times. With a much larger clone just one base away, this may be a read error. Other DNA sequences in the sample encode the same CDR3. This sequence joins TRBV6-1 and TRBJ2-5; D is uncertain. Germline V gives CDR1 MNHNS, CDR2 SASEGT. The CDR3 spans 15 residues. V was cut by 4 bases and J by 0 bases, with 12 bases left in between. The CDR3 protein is CASSATSVNQETQYF. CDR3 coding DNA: TGTGCCAGCAGTGCTACCAGCGTTAACCAAGAGACCCAGTACTTC.

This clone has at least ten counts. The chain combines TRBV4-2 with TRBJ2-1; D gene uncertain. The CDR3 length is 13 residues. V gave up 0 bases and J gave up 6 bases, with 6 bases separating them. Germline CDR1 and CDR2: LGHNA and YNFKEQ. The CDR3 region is CASSQESSNEQFF. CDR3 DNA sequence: TGTGCCAGCAGCCAAGAAAGCTCCAATGAGCAGTTCTTC.

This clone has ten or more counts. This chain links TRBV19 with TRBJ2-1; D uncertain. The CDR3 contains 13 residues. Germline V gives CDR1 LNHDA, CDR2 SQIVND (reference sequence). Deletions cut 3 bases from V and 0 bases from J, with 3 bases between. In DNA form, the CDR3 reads TGTGCCAGTAGTATTCCCTCCTACAATGAGCAGTTCTTC. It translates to CASSIPSYNEQFF.

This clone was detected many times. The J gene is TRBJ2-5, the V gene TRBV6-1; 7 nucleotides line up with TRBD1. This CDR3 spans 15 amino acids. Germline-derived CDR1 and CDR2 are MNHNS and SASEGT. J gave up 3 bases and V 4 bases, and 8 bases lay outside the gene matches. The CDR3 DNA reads TGTGCCAGCAGTGTCTTCCCCGGGACAGAAGAGACCCAGTACTTC. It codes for CASSVFPGTEETQYF.